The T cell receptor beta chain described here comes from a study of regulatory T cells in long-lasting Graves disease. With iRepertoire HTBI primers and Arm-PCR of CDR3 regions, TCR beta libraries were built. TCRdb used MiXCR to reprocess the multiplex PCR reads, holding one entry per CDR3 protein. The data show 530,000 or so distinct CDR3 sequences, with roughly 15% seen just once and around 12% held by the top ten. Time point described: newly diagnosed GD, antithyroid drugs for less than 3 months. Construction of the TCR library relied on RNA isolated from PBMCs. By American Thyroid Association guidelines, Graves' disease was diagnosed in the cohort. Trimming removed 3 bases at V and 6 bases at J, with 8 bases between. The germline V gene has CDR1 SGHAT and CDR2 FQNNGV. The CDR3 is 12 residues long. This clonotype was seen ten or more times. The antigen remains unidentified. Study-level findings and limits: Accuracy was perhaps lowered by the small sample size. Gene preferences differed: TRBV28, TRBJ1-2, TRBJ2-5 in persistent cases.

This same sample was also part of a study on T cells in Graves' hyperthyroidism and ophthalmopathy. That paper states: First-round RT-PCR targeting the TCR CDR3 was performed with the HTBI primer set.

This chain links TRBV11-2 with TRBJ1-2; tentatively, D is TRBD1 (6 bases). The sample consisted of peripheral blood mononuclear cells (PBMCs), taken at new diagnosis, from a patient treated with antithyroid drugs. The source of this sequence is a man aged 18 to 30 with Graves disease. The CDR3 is CASSFSGDGYTF. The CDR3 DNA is TGTGCCAGCAGCTTCTCAGGGGATGGCTACACCTTC.